Following are 14 T cell receptor beta chains from one sample sequenced in a study of cytomegalovirus exposure and HLA in healthy donors. Using immunoSEQ multiplex PCR, the repertoire was profiled, and TCRdb retains in-frame clones only, with some absent. The top ten hold 13% of the sample, which has about 200,000 clones, 70% to 85% seen once. The sequenced sample was PBMCs. These receptor sequences come from a woman under 40 in good health and CMV-seropositive.

This clone appeared once. The rearrangement joins TRBV14 to TRBJ1-1; D gene uncertain. CDR1 and CDR2 (germline): SGHDN, FVKESK. This CDR3 has 15 amino acids. V was clipped by 2 bases and J by 1 base, with 11 bases between them. This CDR3 reads CASSQSVHPNTEAFF. The CDR3 DNA reads as TGTGCCAGCAGCCAATCTGTACACCCGAACACTGAAGCTTTCTTT.

This clone has just a few counts. This chain uses TRBV9 with TRBJ1-1; 8 nucleotides align to TRBD1. The CDR3 totals 17 residues. With V trimmed by 0 bases and J by 10 bases, 17 bases remained unmatched. The germline V gene has CDR1 SGDLS and CDR2 YYNGEE. The CDR3 DNA reads TGTGCCAGCAGCGTAGCAGAAGCAGGGGGCCGAGCCCGGAGAGCTTTCTTT. This codes for CASSVAEAGGRARRAFF.

The J gene is TRBJ2-7, the V gene TRBV7-2; tentative D call: TRBD2 (6 bases). The CDR3 contains 15 residues. Germline lookup yields CDR1 SGHTA and CDR2 FQGNSA. V lost 0 bases, J lost 0 bases, and 9 bases lay in between. The CDR3 DNA reads as TGTGCCAGCAGCTTAGCGCTTAGCGGCTCCTACGAGCAGTACTTC. It encodes CASSLALSGSYEQYF.

This clone turned up a few times. The V call is TRBV27, the J call TRBJ2-1; 12 nucleotides line up with TRBD2. J was trimmed by 9 bases and V by 7 bases; bases with no gene match: 7. The CDR3 contains 14 residues. Germline-derived CDR1 and CDR2 are MNHEY and SMNVEV (reference sequence). The CDR3 DNA reads TGTGCCAGCAAGCGGACTAGCGGGAAGCTTGAGCAGTTCTTC. This encodes CASKRTSGKLEQFF.

The rearrangement joins TRBV27 to TRBJ2-7; 10 nucleotides align to TRBD2. Germline CDR1 MNHEY, CDR2 SMNVEV (reference sequence). Trimming removed 4 bases from V and 1 base from J; junction bases left unmatched: 7. The CDR3 contains 16 residues. DNA for the CDR3: TGTGCCAGCAGTTCCGGGGGACTAGCGATGTCCTACGAGCAGTACTTC. Encoded protein: CASSSGGLAMSYEQYF.

The chain links TRBV13 to TRBJ2-5, with 8 positions matching TRBD1. The CDR3 length is 15 residues. The germline CDR1 and CDR2 sequences are PRHDT and FYEKMQ (reference sequence). The V and J ends lost 0 bases and 5 bases, in that order; junction bases with no gene match: 5. CDR3 sequence reads: CASSLGQGAWETQYF. The CDR3 nucleotides are TGTGCCAGCAGCTTAGGGCAGGGGGCTTGGGAGACCCAGTACTTC.

The genes are TRBV29-1 and TRBJ2-2, with TRBD1 matching 8 bases. The CDR3 sequence is 13 residues long. V lost 6 bases and J lost 1; bases outside the gene matches: 1. Germline CDR1 is SQVTM and CDR2 is ANQGSEA. DNA of the CDR3: TGCAGCGTGGGGACAGGGAACACCGGGGAGCTGTTTTTT. Amino acids: CSVGTGNTGELFF.

The chain couples TRBV29-1 to TRBJ2-3; no firm D call. The length of the CDR3 is 13 residues. The germline V gene encodes CDR1 SQVTM and CDR2 ANQGSEA. Trimming took 4 bases from V and 7 from J, leaving 15 bases between them. The CDR3 DNA sequence: TGCAGCGTTGCAGTGGCCCCGCCAAATACGCAGTATTTT. This encodes CSVAVAPPNTQYF.

The rearrangement uses TRBV29-1 and TRBJ1-1; D is unclear. The CDR3 runs 11 residues. The ends were cut back, 5 bases at V and 5 bases at J, with 9 bases in the middle. In germline, CDR1 is SQVTM, CDR2 ANQGSEA. The CDR3 DNA reads as TGCAGCGTTAAGCCAACGACTGAAGCTTTCTTT. It codes for CSVKPTTEAFF.

This clone was observed a few times. The rearrangement uses TRBV19 and TRBJ2-1, with D possibly matching TRBD2 (6 bases). Germline V gene sequence: CDR1 LNHDA, CDR2 SQIVND (reference sequence). The CDR3 totals 14 residues. Trimming took off 3 bases at V and 6 bases at J, with 12 bases between the two ends. For the CDR3, the DNA is TGTGCCAGTAGTATCTTAGGGGAGGCCAATGAGCAGTTCTTC. Residues: CASSILGEANEQFF.

This rearrangement joins TRBV5-1 to TRBJ1-1; TRBD1 matches 8 bases. In germline, CDR1 is SGHRS, CDR2 YFSETQ. The CDR3 contains 15 residues. V gave up 3 bases and J gave up 3 bases; unmatched junction bases: 7. The CDR3 is CASSSGTGWDTEAFF. Written as DNA, the CDR3 is TGCGCCAGCAGCTCCGGGACAGGTTGGGACACTGAAGCTTTCTTT.

V is TRBV7-8 and J is TRBJ1-2, with 7 nucleotides matching TRBD1. Germline CDR1 is SGHVS and CDR2 is FQNEAQ. This CDR3 comprises 19 residues. After removal of 4 bases from V and 2 bases from J, the junction contained 19 bases not matched to a gene. The chain's CDR3 is CASSSHELQGIQPNYGYTF. The CDR3 nucleotides read TGTGCCAGCAGCTCCCACGAGTTACAGGGGATTCAGCCGAACTATGGCTACACCTTC.

J is TRBJ2-7 and V is TRBV7-9; 8 bases fit TRBD1. CDR1 is SEHNR and CDR2 is FQNEAQ in the germline V gene (reference sequence). V lost 2 bases, J lost 1 base, and 4 bases stayed unmatched. CDR3 length: 15 amino acids. CDR3 sequence (DNA): TGTGCCAGCAGCTTATTGGGACAGGAGTCCTACGAGCAGTACTTC. It encodes CASSLLGQESYEQYF.

Here the CDR3 reads CASRTSGNTGELFF. The DNA for the CDR3 is TGTGCCAGCCGCACCAGCGGGAACACCGGGGAGCTGTTTTTT. The chain employs TRBV6-1 and TRBJ2-2, with D possibly being TRBD2 (5 bases). This CDR3 has 14 residues. Per germline, CDR1 MNHNS and CDR2 SASEGT. V dropped 8 bases and J dropped 1 base, with 11 bases sitting between them.